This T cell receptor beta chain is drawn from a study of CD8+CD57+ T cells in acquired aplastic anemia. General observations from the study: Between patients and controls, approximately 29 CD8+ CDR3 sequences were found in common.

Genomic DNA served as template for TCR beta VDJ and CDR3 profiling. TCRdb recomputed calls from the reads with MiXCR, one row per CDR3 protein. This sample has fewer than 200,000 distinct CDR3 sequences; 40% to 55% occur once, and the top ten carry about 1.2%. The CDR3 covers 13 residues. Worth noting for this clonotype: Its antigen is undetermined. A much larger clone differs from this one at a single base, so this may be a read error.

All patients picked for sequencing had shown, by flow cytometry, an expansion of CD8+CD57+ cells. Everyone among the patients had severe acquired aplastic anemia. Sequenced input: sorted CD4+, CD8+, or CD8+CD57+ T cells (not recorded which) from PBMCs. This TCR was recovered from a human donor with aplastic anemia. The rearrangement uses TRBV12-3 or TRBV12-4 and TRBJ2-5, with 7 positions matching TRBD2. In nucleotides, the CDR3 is TGTGCCAGCAGTCATAATAGCGGGCAGACCCAGCACTTC. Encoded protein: CASSHNSGQTQHF.